This TCR beta chain was documented in a study of graft-versus-host responses after intestinal transplantation. Study information: Recipients underwent multivisceral, liver-intestinal, or isolated intestinal transplants. Tacrolimus plus steroids were given to all recipients for roughly three years, preceded by anti-thymocyte globulin induction.

CDR1 MNHEY and CDR2 SVGAGI come from the germline V gene. CDR3 length: 12 residues. Trimming took off 5 bases at V and 0 bases at J, with 4 bases between the two ends. General study results and limits: Detected in recipient marrow were GvH clones, some of which were first observed in ileum or blood.

Produced via immunoSEQ multiplex PCR; TCRdb's table is partial and in-frame only. The data contain roughly 20,000 clones, about half of them singletons. Judged by abundance, this clone is medium-sized (0.01 to 0.1%). There were around 200,000 CFSE-labeled responder cells plated together with around 200,000 irradiated, violet-dye-labeled stimulator cells. This chain connects TRBV6-5 to TRBJ1-1; no reliable D call. This TCR was recovered from a human patient who received an intestinal transplant. This material consisted of alloreactive CD4+ T cells from a mixed lymphocyte reaction culture, taken before intestinal transplant. The subset is: CFSE-low proliferating T cells sorted from roughly 6-day pre-transplant mixed lymphocyte reaction (GvH or HvG direction). The CDR3 is CASSNMNTEAFF. In DNA form, the CDR3 reads TGTGCCAGCAGTAACATGAACACTGAAGCTTTCTTT.